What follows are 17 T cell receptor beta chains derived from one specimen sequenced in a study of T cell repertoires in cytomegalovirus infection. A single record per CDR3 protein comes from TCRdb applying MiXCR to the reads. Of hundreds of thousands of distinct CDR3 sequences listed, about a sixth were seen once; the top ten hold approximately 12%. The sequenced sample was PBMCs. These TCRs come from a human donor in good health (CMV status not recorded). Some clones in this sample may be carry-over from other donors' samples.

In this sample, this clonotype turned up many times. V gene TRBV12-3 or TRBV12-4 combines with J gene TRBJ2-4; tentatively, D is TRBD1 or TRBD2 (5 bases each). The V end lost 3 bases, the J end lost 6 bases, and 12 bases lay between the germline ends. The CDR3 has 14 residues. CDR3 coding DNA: TGTGCCAGCAGTTTCGCGCAGGGACCAAACATTCAGTACTTC. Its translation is CASSFAQGPNIQYF.

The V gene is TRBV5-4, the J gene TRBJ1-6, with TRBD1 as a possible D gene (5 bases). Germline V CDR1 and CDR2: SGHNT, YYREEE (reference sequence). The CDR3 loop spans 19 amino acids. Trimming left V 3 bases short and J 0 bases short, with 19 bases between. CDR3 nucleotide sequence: TGTGCCAGCAGCTCGTCGACAGAACCTAGAAGCTCCTATAATTCACCCCTCCACTTT. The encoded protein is CASSSSTEPRSSYNSPLHF. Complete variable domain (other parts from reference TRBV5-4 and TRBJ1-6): ETGVTQSPTHLIKTRGQQVTLRCSSQSGHNTVSWYQQALGQGPQFIFQYYREEENGRGNFPPRFSGLQFPNYSSELNVNALELDDSALYLCASSSSTEPRSSYNSPLHFGNGTRLTVT.

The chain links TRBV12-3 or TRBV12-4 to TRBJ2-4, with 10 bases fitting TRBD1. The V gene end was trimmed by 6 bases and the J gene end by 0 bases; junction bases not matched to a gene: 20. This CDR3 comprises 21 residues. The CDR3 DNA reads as TGTGCCAGCAGCCTCCCCCCCACGGGACAGGGGACCTCTATAGCCAAAAACATTCAGTACTTC. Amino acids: CASSLPPTGQGTSIAKNIQYF.

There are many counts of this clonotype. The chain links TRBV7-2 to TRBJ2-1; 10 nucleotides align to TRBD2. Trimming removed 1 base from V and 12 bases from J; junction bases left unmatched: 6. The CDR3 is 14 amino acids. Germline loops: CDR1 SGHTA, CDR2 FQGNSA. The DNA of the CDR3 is TGTGCCAGCAGCTTAGGGACTAGCGGCGCTCGGCAGTTCTTC. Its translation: CASSLGTSGARQFF.

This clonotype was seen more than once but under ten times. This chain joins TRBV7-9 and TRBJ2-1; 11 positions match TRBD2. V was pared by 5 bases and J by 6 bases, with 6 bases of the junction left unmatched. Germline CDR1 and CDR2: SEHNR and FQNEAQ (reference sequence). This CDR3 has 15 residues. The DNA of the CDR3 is TGTGCCAGCAGCCCTTTAGCGGGGGGGCTCAATGAGCAGTTCTTC. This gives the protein CASSPLAGGLNEQFF.

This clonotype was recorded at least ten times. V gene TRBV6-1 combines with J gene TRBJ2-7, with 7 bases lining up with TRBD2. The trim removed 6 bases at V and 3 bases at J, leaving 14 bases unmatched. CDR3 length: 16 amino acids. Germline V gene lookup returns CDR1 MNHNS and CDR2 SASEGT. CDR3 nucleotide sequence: TGTGCCAGCAGCCAAGACAGTAGCGGGCTTCTCTACGAGCAGTACTTC. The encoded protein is CASSQDSSGLLYEQYF.

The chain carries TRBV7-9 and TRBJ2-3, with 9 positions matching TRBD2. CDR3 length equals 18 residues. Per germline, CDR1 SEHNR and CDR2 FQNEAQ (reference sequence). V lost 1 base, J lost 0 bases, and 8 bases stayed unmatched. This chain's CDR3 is CASSLVWRGGRSTDTQYF. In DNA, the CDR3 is TGTGCCAGCAGCTTAGTTTGGCGGGGGGGACGAAGCACAGATACGCAGTATTTT. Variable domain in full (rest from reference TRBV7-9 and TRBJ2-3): DTGVSQNPRHKITKRGQNVTFRCDPISEHNRLYWYRQTLGQGPEFLTYFQNEAQLEKSRLLSDRFSAERPKGSFSTLEIQRTEQGDSAMYLCASSLVWRGGRSTDTQYFGPGTRLTVL.

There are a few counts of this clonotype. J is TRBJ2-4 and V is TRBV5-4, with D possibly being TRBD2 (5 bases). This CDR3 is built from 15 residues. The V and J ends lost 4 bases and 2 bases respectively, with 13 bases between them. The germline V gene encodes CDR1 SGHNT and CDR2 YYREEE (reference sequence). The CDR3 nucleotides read TGTGCCAGCAGCCTGGACTCGGGGTCCAAAAACATTCAGTACTTC. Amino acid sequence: CASSLDSGSKNIQYF.

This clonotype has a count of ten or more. In nucleotides, the CDR3 is TGTGCCAGCAGCTGGGACCAGAGAGGAGAGACCCAGTACTTC. Translation: CASSWDQRGETQYF. The chain couples TRBV7-8 to TRBJ2-5; TRBD1 or TRBD2 may be the D gene (5 bases each). This CDR3 has 14 amino acids. The V end lost 4 bases, the J end lost 4 bases, and 13 bases lay between the germline ends. Germline values: CDR1 SGHVS, CDR2 FQNEAQ. The complete variable domain, with remaining parts taken from reference TRBV7-8 and TRBJ2-5, reads GAGVSQSPRYKVAKRGQDVALRCDPISGHVSLFWYQQALGQGPEFLTYFQNEAQLDKSGLPSDRFFAERPEGSVSTLKIQRTQQEDSAVYLCASSWDQRGETQYFGPGTRLLVL.

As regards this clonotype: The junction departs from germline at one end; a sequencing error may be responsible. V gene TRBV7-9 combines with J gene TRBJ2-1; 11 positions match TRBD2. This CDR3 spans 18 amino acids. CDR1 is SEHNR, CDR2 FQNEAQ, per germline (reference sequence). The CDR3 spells CASSSTSGVKTSYKEQFF. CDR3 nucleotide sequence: TGTGCCAGCAGCTCGACTAGCGGGGTGAAGACCTCCTACAAGGAGCAGTTCTTC.

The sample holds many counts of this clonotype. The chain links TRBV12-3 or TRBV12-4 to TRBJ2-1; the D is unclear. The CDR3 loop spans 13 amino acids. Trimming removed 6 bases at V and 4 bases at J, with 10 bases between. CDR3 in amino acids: CASSQHGYNEQFF. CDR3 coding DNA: TGTGCCAGCAGCCAACACGGGTACAATGAGCAGTTCTTC.

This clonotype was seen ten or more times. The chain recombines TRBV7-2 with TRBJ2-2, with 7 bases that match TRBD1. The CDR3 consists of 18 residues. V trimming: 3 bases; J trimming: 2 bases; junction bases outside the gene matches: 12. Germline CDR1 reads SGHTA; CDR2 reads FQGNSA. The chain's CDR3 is CASSFDRVPSANTGELFF. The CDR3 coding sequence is TGTGCCAGCAGCTTTGACAGGGTCCCCTCCGCAAACACCGGGGAGCTGTTTTTT.

Written as DNA, the CDR3 is TGTGCCAGCAGCCCCATTGGGGGCTCTGGAAACACCATATATTTT. Translated, it gives CASSPIGGSGNTIYF. V usage is TRBV7-2 and J usage is TRBJ1-3; the D gene is possibly TRBD1 (5 bases). The germline CDR1 and CDR2 sequences are SGHTA and FQGNSA. The CDR3 length is 15 residues. With 5 bases removed from V and 0 bases from J, the gap between germline ends came to 11 bases.

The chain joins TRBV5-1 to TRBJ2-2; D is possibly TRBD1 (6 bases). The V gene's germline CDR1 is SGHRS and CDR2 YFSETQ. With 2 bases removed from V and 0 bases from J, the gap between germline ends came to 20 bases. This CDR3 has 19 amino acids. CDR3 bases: TGCGCCAGCAGCTTAGGGGCCAGGGACACAGCCTCGAACACCGGGGAGCTGTTTTTT. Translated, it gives CASSLGARDTASNTGELFF.

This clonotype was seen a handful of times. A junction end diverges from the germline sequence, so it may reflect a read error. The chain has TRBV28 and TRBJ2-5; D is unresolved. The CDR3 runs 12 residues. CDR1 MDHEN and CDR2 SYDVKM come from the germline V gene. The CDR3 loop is CANSLGYETQYF. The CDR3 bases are TGTGCCAACAGTTTGGGGTACGAGACCCAGTACTTC.

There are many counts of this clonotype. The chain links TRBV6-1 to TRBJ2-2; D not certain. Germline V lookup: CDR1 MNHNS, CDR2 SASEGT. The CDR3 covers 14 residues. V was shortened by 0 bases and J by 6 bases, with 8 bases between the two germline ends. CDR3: CASSEAGPAGELFF. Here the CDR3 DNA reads TGTGCCAGCAGTGAAGCGGGCCCAGCCGGGGAGCTGTTTTTT.

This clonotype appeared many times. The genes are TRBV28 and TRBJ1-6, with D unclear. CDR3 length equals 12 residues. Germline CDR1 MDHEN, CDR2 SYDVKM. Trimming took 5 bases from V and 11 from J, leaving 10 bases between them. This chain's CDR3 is CASSLQTAPLHF. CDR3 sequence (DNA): TGTGCCAGCAGTCTGCAGACGGCACCCCTCCACTTT.